These T cell receptor beta chains were read from a single sample in a study of blood T cell repertoires in COVID-19. The assay was immunoSEQ multiplex PCR, and TCRdb's table has in-frame clones only and misses some. This sample has approximately 52,000 clones, with more than 85% found just once. The sequenced material came from peripheral blood. These receptors were collected from a man aged 50 to 60 with acute or convalescent COVID-19. The CDR3 runs from the conserved cysteine through the conserved F or W. D genes are given only for firm matches. Rows may omit the clone size; those that give it use once, few, many or a size class.

v_gene: TRBV21-1
d_gene: -
abundance: -
j_gene: TRBJ2-4
CDR3nt: TGTGCCAGCAGCCCCACGAGTACAGGCTTTGGGAACATTCAGTACTTC
CDR3aa: CASSPTSTGFGNIQYF

v_gene: TRBV10-2
d_gene: -
abundance: -
j_gene: TRBJ1-3
CDR3nt: TGCGCCAGCAGTGAGCTCTCTGGAAACACCATATATTTT
CDR3aa: CASSELSGNTIYF

v_gene: TRBV6-5
d_gene: TRBD1
abundance: -
j_gene: TRBJ2-7
CDR3nt: TGTGCCAGCAGCCTCGGACAGGGAGTTCACGAGCAGTACTTC
CDR3aa: CASSLGQGVHEQYF

v_gene: TRBV5-1
d_gene: TRBD2
abundance: -
j_gene: TRBJ2-2
CDR3nt: TGCGCCAGCAGCTTGGGGACTAGCGGGGTGACCGGGGAGCTGTTTTTT
CDR3aa: CASSLGTSGVTGELFF

v_gene: TRBV5-1
d_gene: -
abundance: -
j_gene: TRBJ2-2
CDR3nt: TGCGCCAGCAGCTTACAGCCTTCGAACACCGGGGAGCTGTTTTTT
CDR3aa: CASSLQPSNTGELFF

v_gene: TRBV5-1
d_gene: -
abundance: -
j_gene: TRBJ2-2
CDR3nt: TGCGCCAGCAGATACTCCGGGGGTTGGGCAAACACCGGGGAGCTGTTTTTT
CDR3aa: CASRYSGGWANTGELFF

v_gene: TRBV4-1
d_gene: TRBD2
abundance: once
j_gene: TRBJ2-1
CDR3nt: TGCGCCAGCAGCCGGCCCGGGAGTGCGGGGGGGCATGAGCAGTTCTTC
CDR3aa: CASSRPGSAGGHEQFF

v_gene: TRBV12-5
d_gene: TRBD1
abundance: -
j_gene: TRBJ1-5
CDR3nt: TGTGCTAGTGGTTTGAGACAGGGTTTCAGTTCTAATCAGCCCCAGCATTTT
CDR3aa: CASGLRQGFSSNQPQHF

v_gene: TRBV6-5
d_gene: TRBD2
abundance: -
j_gene: TRBJ2-2
CDR3nt: TGTGCCAGCAGTCGGGAGGTAGCGGGGAACGGGGAGCTGTTTTTT
CDR3aa: CASSREVAGNGELFF

v_gene: TRBV2
d_gene: -
abundance: -
j_gene: TRBJ1-4
CDR3nt: TGTGCCAGCAGTGTGGGCAGCGGATATGCAACTAATGAAAAACTGTTTTTT
CDR3aa: CASSVGSGYATNEKLFF

v_gene: TRBV4-2
d_gene: TRBD1
abundance: -
j_gene: TRBJ2-4
CDR3nt: TGTGCCAGCAGCCAGATACAGGGGAACATTCAGTACTTC
CDR3aa: CASSQIQGNIQYF

v_gene: TRBV12-3/TRBV12-4
d_gene: -
abundance: -
j_gene: TRBJ1-2
CDR3nt: TGTGCCAGCATCCGCCGCGGAAACTATGGCTACACCTTC
CDR3aa: CASIRRGNYGYTF

v_gene: TRBV19
d_gene: -
abundance: -
j_gene: TRBJ2-1
CDR3nt: TGTGCCAGTAGTGCGGTTGACAATGAGCAGTTCTTC
CDR3aa: CASSAVDNEQFF

v_gene: TRBV4-2
d_gene: -
abundance: once
j_gene: TRBJ2-7
CDR3nt: TGTGCCAGCAGCCAAGATGTCGCCCCGCGCGAGTCCTACGAGCAGTACTTC
CDR3aa: CASSQDVAPRESYEQYF